Below, 8 T cell receptor beta chains from the same sample are listed, as sequenced in a study of post-analysis software for immune sequencing data. General study points: Roughly 5 TRBV segments occurring more often in patients than controls included TRBV5-6, TRBV5-1 and TRBV20-1.

Unique molecular identifiers featured in each of the TCR beta cDNA libraries. TCRdb reprocessed the PCR reads via MiXCR and lists one record per CDR3 protein. Among 700,000 to 900,000 distinct CDR3 sequences listed, approximately 44% were seen once. The antigens of these receptors remain unknown. Sequencing input: blood. The origin of the receptors is a girl aged 5-17 years with multiple sclerosis.

The table lists this clonotype with a count of one. The V call is TRBV29-1, the J call TRBJ2-1, with a tentative D call TRBD1 (6 bases). This CDR3 region has 12 residues. CDR1 and CDR2 from the germline V gene are SQVTM and ANQGSEA. The V end was cut by 6 bases, the J end by 6 bases, with 12 bases between. The CDR3 here is CSVIDRSNEQFF. The CDR3, as DNA: TGCAGCGTCATTGACAGGAGCAATGAGCAGTTCTTC.

This rearrangement joins TRBV12-3 or TRBV12-4 to TRBJ2-7; 7 nucleotides align to TRBD2. Trimming at V came to 1 base and at J to 0 bases, leaving 12 bases not matched to a gene. The CDR3 spans 18 residues. The CDR3 loop reads CASSLERGAGPSSYEQYF. CDR3 coding DNA: TGTGCCAGCAGTTTAGAGAGAGGAGCGGGACCGAGCTCCTACGAGCAGTACTTC.

A few counts support this clonotype. CDR3 sequence reads: CASSPRTELRNEQFF. CDR3 sequence (DNA): TGTGCCAGCAGCCCGAGGACAGAGCTTCGGAATGAGCAGTTCTTC. The chain joins TRBV12-3 or TRBV12-4 to TRBJ2-1; weak D call: TRBD1 (6 bases). Trimming took off 6 bases at V and 7 bases at J, with 19 bases between the two ends. The CDR3 is 15 amino acids.

This clonotype was picked up a small number of times. The chain couples TRBV10-3 to TRBJ1-5, with D perhaps TRBD1 (6 bases). Trimming removed 0 bases at V and 3 bases at J, with 9 bases between. Germline V gene data show CDR1 as ENHRY and CDR2 as SYGVKD. The CDR3 loop spans 15 amino acids. CDR3 protein: CAISESGGANQPQHF. In DNA form, the CDR3 reads TGTGCCATCAGTGAGTCGGGGGGGGCCAATCAGCCCCAGCATTTT.

This chain links TRBV3-1 with TRBJ1-5, with 9 bases that match TRBD1. J gave up 2 bases and V 1 base, and 6 bases lay outside the gene matches. In germline, CDR1 is LGHDT, CDR2 YNNKEL (reference sequence). This CDR3 has 17 residues. DNA for the CDR3: TGTGCCAGCAGCCAAGGGACAGGGGTGGGTGGCAATCAGCCCCAGCATTTT. It is translated as CASSQGTGVGGNQPQHF.

This chain uses TRBV6-2 or TRBV6-3 with TRBJ2-7; either TRBD1 or TRBD2 may fit D (5 bases each). Germline V CDR1 and CDR2: MNHEY, SVGEGT. The CDR3 has 15 residues. Trimming stripped 4 bases from V and 0 bases from J, with 13 bases between. CDR3 loop: CASSWAGASSYEQYF. DNA of the CDR3: TGTGCCAGCAGTTGGGCCGGGGCCAGCTCCTACGAGCAGTACTTC.

This clonotype has just one count. With a much larger clone just one base away, this may be a read error. CDR3 region: CASSVTSASTDTRYF. CDR3 DNA sequence: TGTGCCAGCAGCGTAACTAGCGCTAGCACAGATACGCGGTATTTT. The genes are TRBV9 and TRBJ2-3; TRBD2 aligns across 7 bases. The CDR3 loop spans 15 amino acids. Germline CDR1 SGDLS, CDR2 YYNGEE.

The rearrangement links TRBV20-1 to TRBJ2-1, with no clear D. The CDR3 contains 12 residues. Germline lookup yields CDR1 DFQATT and CDR2 SNEGSKA (reference sequence). V was cut by 0 bases and J by 10 bases, with 10 bases left in between. The CDR3 is CSARDRIAEQFF. The CDR3 coding sequence is TGCAGTGCTAGAGATCGCATCGCGGAGCAGTTCTTC.